The T cell receptor (beta chain) under discussion was sequenced for a study of technical replicates of blood from several donors. The CDR3 is made up of 14 amino acids. Germline CDR1 and CDR2: LNHDA and SQIVND (reference sequence). V was clipped by 1 base and J by 2 bases; unmatched bases: 2. Some clones are missing from TCRdb's copy, which holds only in-frame ones; the method was immunoSEQ multiplex PCR. The sample holds about 68,000 clones, roughly 97% seen once. The receptor was isolated from a human donor in good health. V and J are TRBV19 and TRBJ2-7, with 7 bases lining up with TRBD2. The sample comprised T cells isolated from PBMCs. The DNA for the CDR3 is TGTGCCAGTAGTATAGGACTAGCCGCCTACGAGCAGTACTTC. Its translation is CASSIGLAAYEQYF.